What follows are 13 T cell receptor beta chains derived from one specimen sequenced in a study of T cell responses to AZD1222 COVID-19 vaccine. Profiled with immunoSEQ multiplex PCR; TCRdb holds only in-frame clones, not every one. The sample records around 100,000 clones, around 90% being singletons. This sample comprised peripheral blood, obtained on day 0 of AZD1222 vaccination. These receptors were collected from an adult in good health.

The chain is built from TRBV6-4 and TRBJ2-1; 10 bases are a match to TRBD2. After removal of 0 bases from V and 9 bases from J, the junction contained 5 bases not matched to a gene. The CDR3 extends over 15 amino acids. CDR1 is MRHNA and CDR2 is SNTAGT in the germline V gene. CDR3 protein: CASSDSAGGPAEQFF. The CDR3 nucleotides read TGTGCCAGCAGTGACTCAGCGGGGGGGCCAGCTGAGCAGTTCTTC.

The V and J genes are TRBV18 and TRBJ1-3, with D perhaps matching TRBD1 (6 bases). The CDR3 has 16 residues. The germline V and J ends were trimmed by 3 bases and 4 bases, with 16 bases remaining between them. The germline CDR1 and CDR2 sequences are KGHSH and LQKENI. CDR3 bases: TGTGCCAGCTCACCCTCAGGGGAATCCGCCGGAAACACCATATATTTT. It translates to CASSPSGESAGNTIYF.

The chain couples TRBV7-9 to TRBJ2-1; D is perhaps TRBD1 or TRBD2 (5 bases each). CDR3 length: 14 amino acids. Germline V gene data show CDR1 as SEHNR and CDR2 as FQNEAQ (reference sequence). Trimming took 9 bases from V and 5 from J, leaving 17 bases between them. The CDR3 protein is CASIPAGAHNEQFF. CDR3 nucleotides: TGTGCCAGTATCCCGGCCGGGGCCCACAATGAGCAGTTCTTC.

This sequence joins TRBV6-2 or TRBV6-3 and TRBJ1-5; D gene ambiguous. V shed 0 bases and J shed 6 bases, with 9 bases lying between them. Per germline, CDR1 MNHEY and CDR2 SVGEGT. The CDR3 has 14 amino acids. The CDR3 bases are TGTGCCAGCAGTTACTCGGAGGGATTTCAGCCCCAGCATTTT. Encoded protein: CASSYSEGFQPQHF.

This chain connects TRBV7-9 to TRBJ1-2; the D gene is possibly TRBD1 (5 bases). Germline CDR1 SEHNR, CDR2 FQNEAQ (reference sequence). The V end lost 4 bases, the J end lost 3 bases, and 12 bases lay between the germline ends. This CDR3 spans 14 amino acids. The CDR3 nucleotides are TGTGCCAGCAGCTCCACGATACAGGACTATGGCTACACCTTC. This encodes CASSSTIQDYGYTF.

The V call is TRBV6-5, the J call TRBJ1-1, with D perhaps TRBD1 (5 bases). This CDR3 is 14 amino acids long. The germline V gene has CDR1 MNHEY and CDR2 SVGAGI. Trimming shortened V by 2 bases and J by 5 bases, and 12 bases separated the two germline ends. The CDR3 region has the DNA TGTGCCAGCAGTTACGAGGGGTTGGGGACTGAAGCTTTCTTT. Translated: CASSYEGLGTEAFF.

The J gene is TRBJ2-5, the V gene TRBV9; 7 bases map to TRBD2. Germline V gives CDR1 SGDLS, CDR2 YYNGEE. The ends lost 0 bases at V and 2 bases at J; junction bases unmatched: 4. The CDR3 sequence is 15 residues long. This CDR3 is CASSVGSGGQETQYF. The CDR3 DNA is TGTGCCAGCAGCGTAGGGTCGGGGGGACAAGAGACCCAGTACTTC.

The gene calls are TRBV4-1 and TRBJ2-7, with D tentatively TRBD2 (5 bases). V was trimmed by 5 bases and J by 0 bases, leaving 11 bases between them. This CDR3 region has 14 residues. CDR1 is MGHRA, CDR2 YSYEKL, per germline. The CDR3 sequence: CASSFYEGSYEQYF. In DNA form, the CDR3 reads TGCGCCAGCAGCTTTTATGAGGGCTCCTACGAGCAGTACTTC.

The CDR3 region is CASSLGGTDTQYF. CDR3 bases: TGTGCCAGCAGCTTAGGTGGCACAGATACGCAGTATTTT. This chain joins TRBV7-9 and TRBJ2-3; D not certain. Per germline, CDR1 SEHNR and CDR2 FQNEAQ (reference sequence). CDR3 size: 13 residues. V was pared by 1 base and J by 1 base, with 3 bases between.

This chain links TRBV2 with TRBJ2-2; no definite D call. Trimming removed 7 bases at V and 2 bases at J, with 17 bases between. The CDR3 totals 16 residues. Germline V gene lookup returns CDR1 SNHLY and CDR2 FYNNEI. DNA for the CDR3: TGTGCCAGCAACCAAGAGGTGGTGGGAAACACCGGGGAGCTGTTTTTT. This encodes CASNQEVVGNTGELFF.

The chain joins TRBV6-1 to TRBJ1-3; D ambiguous. The CDR3 has 13 residues. Germline CDR1 and CDR2: MNHNS and SASEGT. V dropped 1 base and J dropped 4 bases, with 5 bases sitting between them. The CDR3 DNA reads as TGTGCCAGCAGTGAAGATTTGGGAAACACCATATATTTT. It codes for CASSEDLGNTIYF.

The V gene is TRBV19, the J gene TRBJ1-6; 7 bases are shared with TRBD1. The CDR3 is 15 amino acids. J was trimmed by 8 bases and V by 5 bases; bases with no gene match: 9. CDR1 is LNHDA, CDR2 SQIVND, per germline (reference sequence). As DNA, the CDR3 is TGTGCCAGTAGTGTGGGGACAGCCGTTCATTCACCCCTCCACTTT. Residues: CASSVGTAVHSPLHF.

The genes are TRBV4-2 and TRBJ1-5; possible D gene TRBD1, 6 bases. V dropped 3 bases and J dropped 2 bases, with 8 bases sitting between them. The length of the CDR3 is 14 residues. Germline V gives CDR1 LGHNA, CDR2 YNFKEQ. The CDR3 region has the DNA TGTGCCAGCAGCCACGCAGGGGGCAATCAGCCCCAGCATTTT. It translates to CASSHAGGNQPQHF.